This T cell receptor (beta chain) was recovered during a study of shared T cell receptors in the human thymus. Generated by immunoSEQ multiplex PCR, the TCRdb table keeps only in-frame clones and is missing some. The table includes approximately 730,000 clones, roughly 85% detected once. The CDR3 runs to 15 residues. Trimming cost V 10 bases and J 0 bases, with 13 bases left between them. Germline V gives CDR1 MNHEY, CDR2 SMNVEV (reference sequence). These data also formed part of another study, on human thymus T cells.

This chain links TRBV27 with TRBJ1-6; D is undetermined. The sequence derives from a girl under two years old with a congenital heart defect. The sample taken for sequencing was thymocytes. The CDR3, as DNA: TGTGCCACAAAACCGGGGAGCTCCTATAATTCACCCCTCCACTTT. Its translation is CATKPGSSYNSPLHF.